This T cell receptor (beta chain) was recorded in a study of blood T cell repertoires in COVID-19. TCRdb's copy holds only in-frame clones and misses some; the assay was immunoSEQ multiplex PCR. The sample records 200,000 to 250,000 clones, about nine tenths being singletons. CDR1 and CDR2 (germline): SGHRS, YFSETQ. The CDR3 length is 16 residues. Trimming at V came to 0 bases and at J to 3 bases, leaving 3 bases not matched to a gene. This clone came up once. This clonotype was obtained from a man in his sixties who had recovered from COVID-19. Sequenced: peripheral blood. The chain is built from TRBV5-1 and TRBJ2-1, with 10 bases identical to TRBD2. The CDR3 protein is CASSLVAGGGYNEQFF. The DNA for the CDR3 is TGCGCCAGCAGCTTGGTAGCGGGGGGTGGCTACAATGAGCAGTTCTTC.